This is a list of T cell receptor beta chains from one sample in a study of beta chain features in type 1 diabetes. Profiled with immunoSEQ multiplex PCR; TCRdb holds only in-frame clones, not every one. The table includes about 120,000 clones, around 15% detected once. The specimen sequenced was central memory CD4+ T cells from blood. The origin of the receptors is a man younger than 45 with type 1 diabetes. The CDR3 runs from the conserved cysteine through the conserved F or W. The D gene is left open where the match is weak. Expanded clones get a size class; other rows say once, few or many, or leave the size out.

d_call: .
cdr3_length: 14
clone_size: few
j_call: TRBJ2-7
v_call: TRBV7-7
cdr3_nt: TGTGCTAGCAGCTTGAACGTCGCTGCCCACGAGCAGTACTTC
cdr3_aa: CASSLNVAAHEQYF

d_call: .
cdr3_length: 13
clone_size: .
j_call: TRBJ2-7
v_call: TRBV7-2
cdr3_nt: TGTGCCAGCAGCGAGGGATCTTCCTACGAGCAGTACTTC
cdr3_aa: CASSEGSSYEQYF

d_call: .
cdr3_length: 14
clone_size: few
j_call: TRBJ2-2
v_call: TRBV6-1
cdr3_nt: TGTGCCAGCAGGGCACAGAGGAACACCGGGGAGCTGTTTTTT
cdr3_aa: CASRAQRNTGELFF

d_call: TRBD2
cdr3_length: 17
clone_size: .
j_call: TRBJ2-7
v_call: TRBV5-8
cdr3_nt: TGTGCCAGCAGCTTGGGTAGCGGGGGGCTACTCTCCTACGAGCAGTACTTC
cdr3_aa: CASSLGSGGLLSYEQYF

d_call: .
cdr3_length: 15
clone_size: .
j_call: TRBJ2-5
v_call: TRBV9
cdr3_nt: TGTGCCAGCAGCGTAGCTACGGTGATTGGGGAGACCCAGTACTTC
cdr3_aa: CASSVATVIGETQYF

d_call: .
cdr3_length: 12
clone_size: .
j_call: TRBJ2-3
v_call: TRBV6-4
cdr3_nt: TGTGCCAGCAGCGACCACACAGATACGCAGTATTTT
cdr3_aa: CASSDHTDTQYF

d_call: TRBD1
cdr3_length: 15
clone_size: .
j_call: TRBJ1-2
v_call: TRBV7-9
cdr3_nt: TGTGCCAGCAGCTTAGTGATCGACAGGGACTATGGCTACACCTTC
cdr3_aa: CASSLVIDRDYGYTF

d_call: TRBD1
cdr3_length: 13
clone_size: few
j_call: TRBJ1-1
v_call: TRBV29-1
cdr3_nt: TGCAGCGTTGAAGATGGACAGGGAACTGAAGCTTTCTTT
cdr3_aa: CSVEDGQGTEAFF

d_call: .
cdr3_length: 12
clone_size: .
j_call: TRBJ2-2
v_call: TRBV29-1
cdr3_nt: TGCAGCGCCGCCGGGAACACCGGGGAGCTGTTTTTT
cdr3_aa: CSAAGNTGELFF

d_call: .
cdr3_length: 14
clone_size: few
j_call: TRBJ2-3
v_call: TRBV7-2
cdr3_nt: TGTGCCAGCAGCCAACGGACTAGCACAGATACGCAGTATTTT
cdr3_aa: CASSQRTSTDTQYF

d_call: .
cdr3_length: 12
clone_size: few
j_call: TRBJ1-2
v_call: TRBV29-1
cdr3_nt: TGCAGCGTTAAACAGGGTGACTATGGCTACACCTTC
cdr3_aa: CSVKQGDYGYTF

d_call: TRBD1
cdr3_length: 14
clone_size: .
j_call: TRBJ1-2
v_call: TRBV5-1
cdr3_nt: TGCGCCAGCAGCTTGGGACAGGGTGGCTATGGCTACACCTTC
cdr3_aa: CASSLGQGGYGYTF

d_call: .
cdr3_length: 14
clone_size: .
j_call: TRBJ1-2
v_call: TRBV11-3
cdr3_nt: TGTGCCAGCAGTTCGTCCCAGGGGTCCTATGGCTACACCTTC
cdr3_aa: CASSSSQGSYGYTF

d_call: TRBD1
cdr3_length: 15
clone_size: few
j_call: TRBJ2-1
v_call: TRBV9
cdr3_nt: TGTGCCAGCAGCGTGGGGACAGGACCCTACAATGAGCAGTTCTTC
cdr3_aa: CASSVGTGPYNEQFF

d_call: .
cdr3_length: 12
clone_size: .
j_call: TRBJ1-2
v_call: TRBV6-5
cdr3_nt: TGTGCCAGCAGCGCAGGGGACTATGGCTACACCTTC
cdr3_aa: CASSAGDYGYTF

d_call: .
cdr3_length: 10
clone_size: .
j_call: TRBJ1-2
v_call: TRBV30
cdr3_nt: TGTGCCTGGAACCGATATGGCTACACCTTC
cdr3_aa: CAWNRYGYTF

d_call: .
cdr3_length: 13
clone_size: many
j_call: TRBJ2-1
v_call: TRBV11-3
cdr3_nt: TGTGCCAGCAGCTTAATGGATGTCGGTGAGCAGTTCTTC
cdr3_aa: CASSLMDVGEQFF

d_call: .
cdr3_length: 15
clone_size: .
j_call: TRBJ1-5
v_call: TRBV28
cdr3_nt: TGTGCCAGCAGTTCTCAGGGAACTAGCAATCAGCCCCAGCATTTT
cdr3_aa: CASSSQGTSNQPQHF

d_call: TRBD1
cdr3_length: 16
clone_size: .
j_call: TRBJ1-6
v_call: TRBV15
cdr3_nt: TGTGCCACCACAAAGGGGCTCGACAGGGGAGGTGCACCCCTCCACTTT
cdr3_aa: CATTKGLDRGGAPLHF